This T cell receptor beta chain is from a study of T cells in localized non-small cell lung cancer (dated by TCRdb to the early 2020s). About the study as a whole: Comparing tumors with uninvolved tumor-adjacent lungs, the study looked at the T cell repertoires of fewer than 250 patients with early-stage NSCLC. The cohort comprised approximately 240 treatment-naïve NSCLC patients with resected, localized lung tumors. The mean age of the NSCLC patients was around 67 years, with fewer than 150 men and around 99 women.

At diagnosis, peripheral blood, uninvolved tumor-adjacent lung and tumor were collected and stored as a combination of fresh-frozen and FFPE material. CDR1 is given as MNHGY and CDR2 as SAAAGT, both from the germline V gene. Reading from cysteine to phenylalanine, the CDR3 counts 15 amino acids. Of all the DNA, just the CDR3 is kept, 45 bases in frame from base 1. The V end loses 5 bases and the J end loses 0 bases, and a stretch of 11 bases separates them. Beyond this particular receptor, the publication reports: Because multi-region tumor sequencing was not performed, intratumor heterogeneity could not be ruled out. Since the design was exploratory, TCR variables were selected using unadjusted p-values with no false-discovery rate correction. Higher T cell density in blood was associated with longer overall survival, whereas higher clonality in adjacent lung was associated with shorter survival. Uninvolved tumor-adjacent lung showed the highest T cell clonality, higher than tumor, which suggests more focused antigenic responses in the adjacent lung. A median of approximately 57 of the top 100 tumor clones were detected in paired uninvolved adjacent lung, and 25 to 35 of these tumor clones were also found among the top 100 clones of the paired uninvolved adjacent lung.

TCR beta CDR3 regions were sequenced from DNA using the immunoSEQ Assay. In the paper's pipeline: To compute T cell density, TCR beta template counts were normalized to usable DNA, which was estimated by amplifying housekeeping genes. Richness was estimated using the preseqR package, with extrapolation to 400,000 templates for PBMC samples and to 120,000 templates for tissue samples. Clonality was defined by subtracting Pielou's evenness from one. To identify tissue-enriched TCRs, differential abundance testing was run on productive amino-acid clonotypes with a minimum total count of 5 and an alpha of 0.1. Repertoire overlap between compartments was quantified with the Jaccard Index and Morisita Overlap Index. GLIPH grouped TCR beta CDR3s together with public tetramer-defined viral CDR3s, and a viral motif had to include at least three viral sequences and show V-gene enrichment. TCRdb took this table from immuneACCESS and kept in-frame rearrangements with V and J called. Such tables lack part of the clones; where checked against another copy, unresolved V genes explain under half of the gap, and the rest is unexplained. The D gene and trimming were derived from the DNA, and the V and J assignments and clone size from that table. A total of 500 to 700 clones appear in this sample, 21% of them only once. The leading ten clones occupy about a fifth of the sample.

Concerning this clone itself: What this receptor recognizes is not known. No quality values exist for individual bases; no much larger clone is one base distant.

The source material was lung tumor tissue, sampled before any cancer treatment. This TCR came from a female donor aged 60 or older with stage I squamous cell lung carcinoma. The rearranged segments are TRBV6-8 and TRBJ1-5; no confident D gene assignment can be made. The CDR3 reads as follows: CASSDGSYSNQPQHF. The sequence in DNA is TGTGCCAGCAGTGATGGCAGCTATAGCAATCAGCCCCAGCATTTT.